The 9 T cell receptor beta chains below come from one sample, sequenced in a study of cytomegalovirus exposure and HLA in healthy donors. The repertoire was sequenced with immunoSEQ multiplex PCR; TCRdb's copy has only in-frame clones and lacks some. The table lists about 160,000 clones, roughly nine tenths of them singletons, with 3% to 3.5% in the top ten. Sequenced sample: PBMCs. Source of these receptors: a woman under 30 in good health and CMV-seropositive.

The chain employs TRBV5-1 and TRBJ1-1; 11 nucleotides line up with TRBD1. The V and J ends lost 0 bases and 1 base, in that order; junction bases with no gene match: 5. The CDR3 runs to 17 residues. Germline V CDR1 and CDR2: SGHRS, YFSETQ. CDR3 residues: CASSLAGQGARNTEAFF. In nucleotides, the CDR3 is TGCGCCAGCAGCTTGGCTGGACAGGGGGCCCGGAACACTGAAGCTTTCTTT.

This rearrangement joins TRBV6-5 to TRBJ2-3, with 8 bases lining up with TRBD2. The junction had 2 bases not matched to a gene; V was cut back by 0 bases and J by 3 bases. CDR1 MNHEY and CDR2 SVGAGI come from the germline V gene. The CDR3 extends over 15 amino acids. The CDR3 region has the DNA TGTGCCAGCAGTTACTCTCGGGGGGGAACAGATACGCAGTATTTT. Translation: CASSYSRGGTDTQYF.

The chain joins TRBV5-1 to TRBJ2-3; TRBD1 is a possible D gene (5 bases). There are 15 residues in the CDR3. V lost 3 bases and J 1 base, leaving 12 bases between the germline ends. From germline, CDR1 is SGHRS and CDR2 YFSETQ. This CDR3 is CASSSRQGRTDTQYF. Here the CDR3 DNA reads TGCGCCAGCAGCTCTCGGCAGGGCCGCACAGATACGCAGTATTTT. The whole variable domain, remainder taken from reference TRBV5-1 and TRBJ2-3, is KAGVTQTPRYLIKTRGQQVTLSCSPISGHRSVSWYQQTPGQGLQFLFEYFSETQRNKGNFPGRFSGRQFSNSRSEMNVSTLELGDSALYLCASSSRQGRTDTQYFGPGTRLTVL.

This clone was observed a single time. The CDR3 nucleotides are TGTGCCAGTAGTAGCGGGGGCACCGGGGAGCTGTTTTTT. This encodes CASSSGGTGELFF. The chain employs TRBV19 and TRBJ2-2; 7 positions match TRBD2. This CDR3 is 13 amino acids long. Germline loops: CDR1 LNHDA, CDR2 SQIVND (reference sequence). Unmatched junction bases numbered 0, after V lost 4 bases and J lost 4 bases.

The chain links TRBV29-1 to TRBJ1-2; TRBD1 is a possible D gene (5 bases). Trimming stripped 8 bases from V and 4 bases from J, with 14 bases between. CDR1 and CDR2 from the germline V gene are SQVTM and ANQGSEA. CDR3 length: 12 amino acids. Here the CDR3 DNA reads TGCAGCTCCGGGGGGGATGGCTATGGCTACACCTTC. It is translated as CSSGGDGYGYTF.

This clone has just one count. The rearrangement joins TRBV29-1 to TRBJ2-1; TRBD2 matches 7 bases. The germline V gene has CDR1 SQVTM and CDR2 ANQGSEA. The ends lost 8 bases at V and 8 bases at J; junction bases unmatched: 12. The CDR3 spans 13 residues. In DNA form, the CDR3 reads TGCAGCTCAGGACGCGGGAGCTGGGATGAGCAGTTCTTC. Protein: CSSGRGSWDEQFF.

The V call is TRBV10-1, the J call TRBJ1-5; tentative D call: TRBD1 (5 bases). The CDR3 is 14 amino acids. V was shortened by 10 bases and J by 4 bases, with 17 bases between the two germline ends. The germline gives CDR1 WNHNN, CDR2 SYGVQD (reference sequence). The CDR3 DNA reads TGCGCCATCGGTTCTCAGGGAAGGAATCAGCCCCAGCATTTT. This translates into CAIGSQGRNQPQHF.

The chain employs TRBV5-1 and TRBJ2-7; the D is unclear. V lost 0 bases, J lost 1 base, and 5 bases lay in between. The CDR3 sequence is 13 residues long. The germline gives CDR1 SGHRS, CDR2 YFSETQ. The CDR3 loop reads CASSLAGSYEQYF. The CDR3 bases are TGCGCCAGCAGCTTGGCGGGTTCCTACGAGCAGTACTTC.

The rearrangement links TRBV14 to TRBJ2-2; possible D gene TRBD1, 6 bases. This CDR3 contains 17 residues. Germline CDR1 is SGHDN and CDR2 is FVKESK. Trimming shortened V by 4 bases and J by 0 bases, and 15 bases separated the two germline ends. The CDR3 region is CASSPLRTAPNTGELFF. CDR3 DNA: TGTGCCAGCAGCCCCCTAAGGACAGCCCCGAACACCGGGGAGCTGTTTTTT.